These T cell receptor beta chains were read from a single sample in a study of PD-1 blockade in classical Hodgkin lymphoma. The method was immunoSEQ multiplex PCR; TCRdb's version includes in-frame clones alone and lacks a portion of them. In the table there are roughly 16,000 clones, about 90% of which are singletons. The sample was CD4+ T cells from blood. The receptors come from a human donor with classical Hodgkin lymphoma. The CDR3 runs from the conserved cysteine through the conserved F or W. A D gene is named only where the DNA matches it firmly. Not every row has a clone size; where given, it reads once, few, many or a size class.

V gene	clone size	D gene	J gene	CDR3 DNA	CDR3 protein
TRBV30	-	-	TRBJ2-5	TGTGCCTGGACAGCCTTAGTGGAGACCCAGTACTTC	CAWTALVETQYF
TRBV5-4	-	-	TRBJ1-2	TGTGCCAGCAGCCAATGGAGGCAGAACTATGGCTACACCTTC	CASSQWRQNYGYTF
TRBV6-1	-	TRBD1	TRBJ2-7	TGTGCCAGCAGTGAAGAAAACAGGGGGCGAAGTGAGCAGTACTTC	CASSEENRGRSEQYF
TRBV25-1	-	TRBD2	TRBJ2-7	TGTGCCATCCCAAGCCCTCCGAGGAGCGGGACTCCTCCCCACGAGCAGTACTTC	CAIPSPPRSGTPPHEQYF
TRBV10-1	-	TRBD1	TRBJ1-1	TGCGCCAGCAGTCGGGACAGAAACACTGAAGCTTTCTTT	CASSRDRNTEAFF
TRBV6-5	-	TRBD1	TRBJ2-3	TGTGCCAGCACAAAGGACAGGGCGGGAGATACGCAGTATTTT	CASTKDRAGDTQYF
TRBV10-2	once	TRBD2	TRBJ2-7	TGCGCCAGCAGTGAGGTAACTAGCGGTTACGAGCAGTACTTC	CASSEVTSGYEQYF
TRBV5-1	-	-	TRBJ2-1	TGCGCCAGCAGCGCAGGGACCGTTAGCTCCTACAATGAGCAGTTCTTC	CASSAGTVSSYNEQFF
TRBV28	few	-	TRBJ1-2	TGTGCCAGCAGGGACAGTAACTATGGCTACACCTTC	CASRDSNYGYTF
TRBV2	-	TRBD1	TRBJ1-5	TGTGCCAGCAGTGAAGGGGCAGGGGGCTTCGGCAATCAGCCCCAGCATTTT	CASSEGAGGFGNQPQHF
TRBV19	-	-	TRBJ1-2	TGTGCCAGTAGTCCTACCCCGACAGCTAACTATGGCTACACCTTC	CASSPTPTANYGYTF
TRBV6-4	-	-	TRBJ1-4	TGTGCCAGCTCCCGGGACGCCCGAGGAAAACTGTTTTTT	CASSRDARGKLFF
TRBV29-1	-	TRBD2	TRBJ2-7	TGCAGCGTTGGGCGGGAGGGTTTCTACGAGCAGTACTTC	CSVGREGFYEQYF
TRBV2	-	-	TRBJ1-2	TGTGCCAGCAGCCTACAGGGCACTAACTATGGCTACACCTTC	CASSLQGTNYGYTF
TRBV19	-	TRBD1	TRBJ2-7	TGTGCCAGTAGTCCCACCGACAGGGGCTACGAGCAGTACTTC	CASSPTDRGYEQYF
TRBV5-4	-	TRBD1	TRBJ2-7	TGTGCCAGCAGTAGGGACAGGGGGAAGTACGAGCAGTACTTC	CASSRDRGKYEQYF
TRBV7-2	-	TRBD1	TRBJ2-5	TGTGCCAGCAGCCTTCCTCAGGGGGCGGAGACCCAGTACTTC	CASSLPQGAETQYF
TRBV6-5	-	TRBD1	TRBJ2-1	TGTGCCACTTCGGACAGGGGTCCCTACAATGAGCAGTTCTTC	CATSDRGPYNEQFF
TRBV30	-	-	TRBJ1-5	TGTGCCTGGAGTGGCGCTCGGGGTCAGCCCCAGCATTTT	CAWSGARGQPQHF
TRBV7-6	-	-	TRBJ1-2	TGTGCCAGCAGCTTAGATCGTTTTGCAGGCCAGGATGGCTACACCTTC	CASSLDRFAGQDGYTF
TRBV29-1	few	-	TRBJ2-1	TGCAGCGTTAAGCACAATGAGCAGTTCTTC	CSVKHNEQFF
TRBV11-2	-	TRBD2	TRBJ2-1	TGTGCCAGCAGCTTTCGACTAGCGGGATCTCGTTACAATGAGCAGTTCTTC	CASSFRLAGSRYNEQFF
TRBV6-1	few	-	TRBJ2-7	TGTGCCAGCAGGGAGACAGTGCGGGCCGAGCAGTACTTC	CASRETVRAEQYF
TRBV28	once	TRBD2	TRBJ2-3	TGTGCCAGCAGTTTAATACTAGCGGTTAGCACAGATACGCAGTATTTT	CASSLILAVSTDTQYF
TRBV7-2	-	TRBD2	TRBJ2-1	TGTGCCAGCAGCTTAGTCCGCGGGAGGGACTACAATGAGCAGTTCTTC	CASSLVRGRDYNEQFF
TRBV5-5	-	-	TRBJ1-2	TGTGCCAGCAGCTTGGATCAGGTCCCGGCTTTCGGCTACACCTTC	CASSLDQVPAFGYTF
TRBV7-2	-	TRBD1	TRBJ2-2	TGTGCCAGCAGCTTAGTCGGGACAGGGAACACCGGGGAGCTGTTTTTT	CASSLVGTGNTGELFF
TRBV7-8	once	TRBD2	TRBJ2-7	TGTGCCAGCAGCTTTGCAGCGGGAGGAATGTACGAGCAGTACTTC	CASSFAAGGMYEQYF
TRBV30	-	TRBD2	TRBJ2-7	TGTGCCTGGGAAACGGGAAGGGGAGGGGAGCAGTACTTC	CAWETGRGGEQYF
TRBV9	-	TRBD2	TRBJ2-1	TGTGCCAGCAGCGTAGGGGCTAGCGGGAGGTCGGTAGAGCAGTTCTTC	CASSVGASGRSVEQFF
TRBV5-1	once	-	TRBJ2-3	TGCGCCAGCAGCCTAAATACCGGGGCCACAGATACGCAGTATTTT	CASSLNTGATDTQYF
TRBV7-9	-	TRBD1	TRBJ2-7	TGTGCCAGCAGCTTAGTACAGGGGTTACACGAGCAGTACTTC	CASSLVQGLHEQYF
TRBV27	-	-	TRBJ1-1	TGTGCCAGCAGCTCGTGGACGAGGATGAACACTGAAGCTTTCTTT	CASSSWTRMNTEAFF
TRBV18	-	-	TRBJ1-2	TGTGCCAGCTCACCAAAAGGGAAGACTAACTATGGCTACACCTTC	CASSPKGKTNYGYTF
TRBV5-6	-	-	TRBJ2-1	TGTGCCAGCAGCTATATATCAGGCTCCTACAATGAGCAGTTCTTC	CASSYISGSYNEQFF